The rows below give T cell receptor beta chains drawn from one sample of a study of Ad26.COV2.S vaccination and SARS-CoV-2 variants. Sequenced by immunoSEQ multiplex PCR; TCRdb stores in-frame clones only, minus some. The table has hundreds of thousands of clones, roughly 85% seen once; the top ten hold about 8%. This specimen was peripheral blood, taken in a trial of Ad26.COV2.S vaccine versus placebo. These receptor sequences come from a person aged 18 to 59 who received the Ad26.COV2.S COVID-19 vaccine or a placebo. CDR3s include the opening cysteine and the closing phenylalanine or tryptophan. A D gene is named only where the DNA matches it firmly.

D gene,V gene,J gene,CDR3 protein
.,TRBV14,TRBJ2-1,CASSPTSYNEQFF
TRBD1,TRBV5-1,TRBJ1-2,CASSIGTGIGYGYTF
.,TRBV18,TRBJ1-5,CASSPSNSNQPQHF
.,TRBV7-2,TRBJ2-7,CASSPPSAWALEQYF
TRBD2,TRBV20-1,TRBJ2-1,CSASRPGSGVEGEQFF
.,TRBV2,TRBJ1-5,CASREEDGRNQPQHF
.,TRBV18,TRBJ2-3,CASSQYSAGMDTQYF
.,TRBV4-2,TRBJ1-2,CASSLGSYGYTF
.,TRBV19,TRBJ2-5,CASSPLGRDETQYF
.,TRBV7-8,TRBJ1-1,CASSKERRVEAFF
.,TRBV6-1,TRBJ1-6,CASSEWLNYNSPLHF
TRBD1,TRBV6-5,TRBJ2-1,CASQDRGIYEQFF
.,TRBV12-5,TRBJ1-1,CASGLTPDSPEAFF
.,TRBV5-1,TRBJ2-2,CASNRNRRVTTGELFF
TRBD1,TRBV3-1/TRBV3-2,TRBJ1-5,CASSSGQGDQPQHF
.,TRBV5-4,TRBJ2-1,CASSAGIDEQFF
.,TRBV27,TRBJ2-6,CASSLRLDYSGANVLTF
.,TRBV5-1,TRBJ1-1,CASSPRGGTEAFF
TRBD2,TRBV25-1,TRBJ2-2,CASSEWEGKGTGELFF
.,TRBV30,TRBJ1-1,CAWGQGTTEAFF
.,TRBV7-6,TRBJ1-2,CASSRGGQYGYTF
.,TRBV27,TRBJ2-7,CASSLSSGLEQYF
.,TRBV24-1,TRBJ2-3,CATAIDWGDTQYF
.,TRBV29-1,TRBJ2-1,CSVGAGYNEQFF
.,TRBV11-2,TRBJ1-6,CASSLDRRINSPLHF
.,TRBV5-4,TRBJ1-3,CASSPSFPGAGNTIYF
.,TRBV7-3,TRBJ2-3,CASSSSWADTQYF
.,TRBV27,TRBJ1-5,CASSYRYSNQPQHF
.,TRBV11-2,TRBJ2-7,CASSLAGEQYF
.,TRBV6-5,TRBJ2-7,CASSYKGMAYEQYF
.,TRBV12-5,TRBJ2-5,CASGLSGAETQYF
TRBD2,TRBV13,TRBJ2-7,CASSTLAGEGRSYEQYF
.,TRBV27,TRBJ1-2,CASSLDGNYGYTF
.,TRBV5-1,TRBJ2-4,CASSLDGLGGWDIQYF
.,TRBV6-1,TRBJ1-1,CASSEATAGGTEAFF
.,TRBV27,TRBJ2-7,CASSPRITYEQYF
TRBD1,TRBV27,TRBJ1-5,CASSGQGGQPQHF
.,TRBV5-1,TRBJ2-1,CASSFSWSDNEQFF
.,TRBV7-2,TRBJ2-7,CASSLEGPRRPYEQYF
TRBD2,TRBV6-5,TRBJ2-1,CASTVTGGTHEQFF
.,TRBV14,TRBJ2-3,CASSKRGTDTQYF
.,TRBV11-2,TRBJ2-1,CASRPLPGRSYNEQFF
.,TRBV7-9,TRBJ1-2,CASSPGRLTNYGYTF
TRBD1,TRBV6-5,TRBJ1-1,CASSKQGDTEAFF
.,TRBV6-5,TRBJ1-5,CASSLGVLQPQHF
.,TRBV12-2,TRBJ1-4,CASRSPWASTNEKLFF
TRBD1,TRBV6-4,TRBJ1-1,CASRYEGQMNTEAFF
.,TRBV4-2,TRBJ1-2,CASSQERGRGGGYTF
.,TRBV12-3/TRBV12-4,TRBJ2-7,CASSLKDSYEQYF
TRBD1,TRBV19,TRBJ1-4,CASSKTGRVEKLFF
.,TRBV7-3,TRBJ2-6,CASSSGANVLTF
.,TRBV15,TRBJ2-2,CATSIIRNTGELFF
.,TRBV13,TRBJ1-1,CASSSFEDVAAFF
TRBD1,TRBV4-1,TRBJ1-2,CASATGLGGYTF
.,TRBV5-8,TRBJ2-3,CASSGGLRGSTDTQYF
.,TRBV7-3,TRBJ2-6,CASSLTGGPGANVLTF
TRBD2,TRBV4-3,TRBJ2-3,CASSQDPDGGSTDTQYF